These 15 T cell receptor beta chains share one sample of origin, sequenced in a study of post-analysis software for immune sequencing data. Their antigens remain unidentified. cDNA libraries for TCR beta contained unique molecular identifiers. TCRdb recomputed calls from the PCR reads with MiXCR, one row per CDR3 protein. The sample holds approximately 730,000 distinct CDR3 sequences, about 27% seen once. Study results and caveats: There were a few TRBV segments more frequent in patients than controls, and TRBV5-6, TRBV5-1 and TRBV20-1 were among them.

Sequenced input: blood. The receptors stem from a girl aged 5 to 17 with multiple sclerosis.

The chain links TRBV7-2 to TRBJ2-3, with 8 bases aligning to TRBD2. The trim removed 1 base at V and 6 bases at J, leaving 9 bases unmatched. Germline CDR1 and CDR2: SGHTA and FQGNSA. The CDR3 contains 16 residues. The DNA for the CDR3 is TGTGCCAGCAGCTTAGGGAGCGGGAGTCGGGCTGATACGCAGTATTTT. This encodes CASSLGSGSRADTQYF.

There are a few counts of this clonotype. The chain uses TRBV7-2 and TRBJ2-3, with 8 bases fitting TRBD1. This CDR3 has 15 amino acids. The V gene end was trimmed by 1 base and the J gene end by 10 bases; junction bases not matched to a gene: 10. Germline V gene sequence: CDR1 SGHTA, CDR2 FQGNSA. As DNA, the CDR3 is TGTGCCAGCAGCTTAGTTCTGGGGCGGGGACAGGCGCAGTATTTT. Its protein is CASSLVLGRGQAQYF.

This clonotype was seen a few times. The J gene is TRBJ1-2, the V gene TRBV4-2; D gene unclear. Trimming shortened V by 0 bases and J by 5 bases, and 4 bases separated the two germline ends. CDR3 size: 12 residues. Per the germline V gene, CDR1 is LGHNA and CDR2 is YNFKEQ. The DNA for the CDR3 is TGTGCCAGCAGCCAAGATCCATATGGCTACACCTTC. It specifies CASSQDPYGYTF.

The chain couples TRBV5-1 to TRBJ1-4, with 9 bases aligning to TRBD1. The CDR3 is 13 residues long. Germline V gene data show CDR1 as SGHRS and CDR2 as YFSETQ. Trimming at V came to 2 bases and at J to 15 bases, leaving 8 bases not matched to a gene. CDR3 sequence reads: CASSLGAGQGMFF. CDR3 DNA: TGCGCCAGCAGCTTAGGTGCAGGACAGGGGATGTTTTTT.

The chain carries TRBV6-6 and TRBJ1-5; D may be TRBD1 (5 bases). The CDR3 runs to 14 residues. V shed 6 bases and J shed 5 bases, with 14 bases lying between them. CDR1 and CDR2 (germline): MNHNY, SVGAGI (reference sequence). The CDR3: CASSAGFRDQPQHF. The CDR3 bases are TGTGCCAGCAGCGCAGGGTTTAGGGATCAGCCCCAGCATTTT.

V usage is TRBV4-3 and J usage is TRBJ1-5; 9 nucleotides match TRBD1. Germline lookup yields CDR1 LGHNA and CDR2 YSLEER. CDR3 length: 16 residues. V was clipped by 0 bases and J by 6 bases; unmatched bases: 6. CDR3 sequence (DNA): TGCGCCAGCAGCCAAGATCCCGGACAGGGGCTTCAGCCCCAGCATTTT. Translating it yields CASSQDPGQGLQPQHF.

The V call is TRBV2, the J call TRBJ1-6; D perhaps matches TRBD1 (5 bases). V was clipped by 2 bases and J by 8 bases, with 16 bases between them. This CDR3 is 16 amino acids long. Germline V lookup: CDR1 SNHLY, CDR2 FYNNEI. CDR3 in DNA: TGTGCCAGCAGTGAATACGTTCATAGAGGGGATTCACCCCTCCACTTT. Its translation: CASSEYVHRGDSPLHF.

The chain uses TRBV7-2 and TRBJ1-1, with no clear D. This CDR3 has 15 amino acids. V was trimmed by 1 base and J by 5 bases, leaving 14 bases between them. Germline CDR1 SGHTA, CDR2 FQGNSA. The CDR3 sequence: CASSLESGGLTEAFF. CDR3 DNA: TGTGCCAGCAGCTTAGAATCGGGAGGTTTAACTGAAGCTTTCTTT.

This clonotype was seen more than once but under ten times. CDR3 amino acids: CSARKVLDSAGTLLYNEQFF. The CDR3 DNA reads as TGCAGTGCCAGAAAAGTTCTGGATTCGGCGGGGACCCTGCTCTACAATGAGCAGTTCTTC. The chain has TRBV20-1 and TRBJ2-1, with a weak D call TRBD2 (6 bases). Per germline, CDR1 DFQATT and CDR2 SNEGSKA (reference sequence). The length of the CDR3 is 20 residues. Deletions cut 6 bases from V and 3 bases from J, with 33 bases between.

The V call is TRBV29-1, the J call TRBJ1-2, with a weak D call TRBD1 (5 bases). The germline CDR1 and CDR2 sequences are SQVTM and ANQGSEA. The CDR3 is 13 residues long. The V and J ends lost 7 bases and 3 bases respectively, with 15 bases between them. CDR3 nucleotides: TGCAGCGCCAGGGAGGGACGGGACTATGGCTACACCTTC. Translating it yields CSAREGRDYGYTF. Looking up the rest from reference TRBV29-1 and TRBJ1-2 gives the full variable domain: SAVISQKPSRDICQRGTSLTIQCQVDSQVTMMFWYRQQPGQSLTLIATANQGSEATYESGFVIDKFPISRPNLTFSTLTVSNMSPEDSSIYLCSAREGRDYGYTFGSGTRLTVV.

CDR3 residues: CASSLNRGFYTF. DNA for the CDR3: TGTGCCAGCAGCCTCAACCGGGGCTTCTACACCTTC. V gene TRBV9 combines with J gene TRBJ1-2; possible D gene TRBD1, 5 bases. The CDR3 is 12 amino acids. Deletions cut 4 bases from V and 10 bases from J, with 14 bases between. Germline V lookup: CDR1 SGDLS, CDR2 YYNGEE.

This clonotype was recorded once. V usage is TRBV3-1 and J usage is TRBJ2-5; no clear D. The germline gives CDR1 LGHDT, CDR2 YNNKEL (reference sequence). V lost 4 bases to trimming and J lost 5 bases, with 14 bases between them. The CDR3 extends over 14 amino acids. For the CDR3, the DNA is TGTGCCAGCAGCCCAGCCCTGGTACGGGAGACCCAGTACTTC. Protein: CASSPALVRETQYF.

The chain combines TRBV13 with TRBJ2-5, with 9 positions matching TRBD1. This CDR3 is 15 amino acids long. Losses at the gene ends were 4 bases for V and 3 bases for J; bases not matched to a gene: 6. The germline V gene has CDR1 PRHDT and CDR2 FYEKMQ (reference sequence). The CDR3 region is CASSSYRTGEETQYF. For the CDR3, the DNA is TGTGCCAGCAGCTCGTACCGGACAGGGGAAGAGACCCAGTACTTC.

This clonotype was seen more than once but under ten times. The chain joins TRBV6-1 to TRBJ1-6, with D unclear. In germline, CDR1 is MNHNS, CDR2 SASEGT. CDR3 length equals 12 residues. Trimming left V 2 bases short and J 14 bases short, with 10 bases between. DNA of the CDR3: TGTGCCAGCAGTGAAAGGCAGGCAGCCCTCCACTTT. Translated, it gives CASSERQAALHF.

This clonotype appeared many times. The chain recombines TRBV29-1 with TRBJ2-5; D possibly uses TRBD1 or TRBD2 (6 bases each). The CDR3 sequence is 15 residues long. CDR1 is SQVTM and CDR2 is ANQGSEA in the germline V gene. Trimming shortened V by 8 bases and J by 0 bases, and 19 bases separated the two germline ends. CDR3 region: CSYNKGGSYQETQYF. DNA of the CDR3: TGCAGCTATAATAAGGGGGGCAGCTACCAAGAGACCCAGTACTTC.